This entry is about one T cell receptor beta chain. Its specificity is not known. Here immunoSEQ multiplex PCR was the method, and the copy in TCRdb shows in-frame clones only, minus some. The sample records 20,000 to 25,000 clones, about 93% being singletons. Germline lookup yields CDR1 MGHDK and CDR2 SYGVNS. CDR3 length equals 14 residues. The V end lost 3 bases, the J end lost 2 bases, and 11 bases lay between the germline ends. The data derive from a study of T cell clones after liver transplantation. Overall study results and limits: A larger donor-reactive than third-party decline suggested partial antigen-specific deletion.

The specimen comprised CD8+ T cells from blood, sampled approximately 26 months after liver transplant. The J gene is TRBJ2-7, the V gene TRBV25-1; D call uncertain. This TCR came from a human patient who received a liver transplant. Some T cells may be the graft donor's. The CDR3 sequence is CASSDVGPPYEQYF. CDR3 nucleotide sequence: TGTGCCAGCAGTGACGTAGGTCCCCCCTACGAGCAGTACTTC.